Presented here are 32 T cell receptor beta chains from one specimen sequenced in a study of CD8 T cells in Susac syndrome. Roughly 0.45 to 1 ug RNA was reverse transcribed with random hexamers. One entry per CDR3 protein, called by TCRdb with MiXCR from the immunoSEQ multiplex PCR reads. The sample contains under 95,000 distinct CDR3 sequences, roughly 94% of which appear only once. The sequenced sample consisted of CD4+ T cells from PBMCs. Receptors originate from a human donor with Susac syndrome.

The CDR3 loop reads CSATTEVNIQYF. The CDR3 nucleotides read TGCAGCGCAACGACAGAGGTTAACATTCAGTACTTC. The chain has TRBV29-1 and TRBJ2-4; maybe TRBD1 (5 bases). The CDR3 loop spans 12 amino acids. The V gene's germline CDR1 is SQVTM and CDR2 ANQGSEA. V shed 7 bases and J shed 7 bases, with 14 bases lying between them.

CDR3 protein: CAWSSGAADTQYF. CDR3 coding DNA: TGTGCCTGGAGTTCGGGGGCGGCAGATACGCAGTATTTT. This chain joins TRBV30 and TRBJ2-3; D could derive from TRBD1 or TRBD2 (6 bases each). Germline V gene data show CDR1 as GTSNPN and CDR2 as SVGIG (reference sequence). There are 13 residues in the CDR3. Trimming took 2 bases from V and 4 from J, leaving 10 bases between them.

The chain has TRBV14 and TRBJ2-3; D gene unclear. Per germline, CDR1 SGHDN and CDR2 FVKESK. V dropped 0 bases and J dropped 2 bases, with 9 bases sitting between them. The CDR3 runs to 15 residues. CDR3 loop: CASSQEVLDTDTQYF. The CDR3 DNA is TGTGCCAGCAGCCAAGAGGTCTTAGACACAGATACGCAGTATTTT.

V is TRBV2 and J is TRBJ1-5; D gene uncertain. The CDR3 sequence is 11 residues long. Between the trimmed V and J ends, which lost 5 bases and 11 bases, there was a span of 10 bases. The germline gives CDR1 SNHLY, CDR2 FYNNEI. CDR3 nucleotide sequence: TGTGCCAGCAGTCAAACGGGGTCCCAGCATTTT. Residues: CASSQTGSQHF.

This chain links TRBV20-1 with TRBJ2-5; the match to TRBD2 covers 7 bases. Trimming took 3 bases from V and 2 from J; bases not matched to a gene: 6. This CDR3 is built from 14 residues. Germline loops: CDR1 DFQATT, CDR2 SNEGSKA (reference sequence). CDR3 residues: CSASRAGTQETQYF. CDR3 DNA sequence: TGCAGTGCTAGTCGAGCGGGGACTCAAGAGACCCAGTACTTC.

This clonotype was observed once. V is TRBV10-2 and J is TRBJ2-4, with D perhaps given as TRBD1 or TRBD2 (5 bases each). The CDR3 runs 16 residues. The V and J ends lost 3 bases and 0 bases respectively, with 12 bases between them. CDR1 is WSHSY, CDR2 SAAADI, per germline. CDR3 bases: TGCGCCAGCAGTGATGGGGGATCTCTAGCCAAAAACATTCAGTACTTC. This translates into CASSDGGSLAKNIQYF.

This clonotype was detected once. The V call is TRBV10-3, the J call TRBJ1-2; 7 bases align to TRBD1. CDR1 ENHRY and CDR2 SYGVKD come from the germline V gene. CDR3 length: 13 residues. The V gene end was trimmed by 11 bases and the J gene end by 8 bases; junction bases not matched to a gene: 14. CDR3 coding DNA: TGTGCCGTTGGACAGGCGATTGATGGCGGCTACACCTTC. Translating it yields CAVGQAIDGGYTF.

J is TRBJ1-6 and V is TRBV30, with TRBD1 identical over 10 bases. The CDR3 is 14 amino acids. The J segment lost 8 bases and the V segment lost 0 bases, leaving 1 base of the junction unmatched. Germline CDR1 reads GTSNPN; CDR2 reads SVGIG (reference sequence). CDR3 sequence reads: CAWSVGQGDSPLHF. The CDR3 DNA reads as TGTGCCTGGAGTGTCGGACAGGGGGATTCACCCCTCCACTTT. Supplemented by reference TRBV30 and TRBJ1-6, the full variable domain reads SQTIHQWPATLVQPVGSPLSLECTVEGTSNPNLYWYRQAAGRGLQLLFYSVGIGQISSEVPQNLSASRPQDRQFILSSKKLLLSDSGFYLCAWSVGQGDSPLHFGNGTRLTVT.

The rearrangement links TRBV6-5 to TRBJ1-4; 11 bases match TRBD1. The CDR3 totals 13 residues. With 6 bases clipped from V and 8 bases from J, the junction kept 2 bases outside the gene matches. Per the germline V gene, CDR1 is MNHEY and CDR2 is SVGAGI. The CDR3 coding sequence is TGTGCCAGCAGGGACAGGGGGCTAGAAAAACTGTTTTTT. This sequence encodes CASRDRGLEKLFF.

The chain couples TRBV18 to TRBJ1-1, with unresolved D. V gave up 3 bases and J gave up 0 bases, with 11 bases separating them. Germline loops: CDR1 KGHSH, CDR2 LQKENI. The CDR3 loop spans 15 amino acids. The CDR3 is CASSPTRRMNTEAFF. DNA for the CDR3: TGTGCCAGCTCACCGACGAGGCGGATGAACACTGAAGCTTTCTTT.

CDR3 nucleotides: TGTGCCAGCATCCTGACAGGGTTGAACACTGAAGCTTTCTTT. Translation: CASILTGLNTEAFF. This sequence joins TRBV12-3 or TRBV12-4 and TRBJ1-1, with TRBD1 identical over 7 bases. V lost 7 bases, J lost 0 bases, and 5 bases stayed unmatched. This CDR3 region has 14 residues.

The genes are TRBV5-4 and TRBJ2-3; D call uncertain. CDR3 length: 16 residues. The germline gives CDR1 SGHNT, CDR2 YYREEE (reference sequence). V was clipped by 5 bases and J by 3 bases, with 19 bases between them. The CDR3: CASSFTASTGTDTQYF. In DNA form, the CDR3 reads TGTGCCAGCAGTTTTACCGCTAGTACGGGTACAGATACGCAGTATTTT.

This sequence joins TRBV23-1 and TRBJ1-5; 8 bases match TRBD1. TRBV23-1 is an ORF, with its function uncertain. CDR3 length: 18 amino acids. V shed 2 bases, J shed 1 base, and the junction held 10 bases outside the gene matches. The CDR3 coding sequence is TGCGCCAGCAGTCAACGACAGGGGAAAAGAGTGAGCAATCAGCCCCAGCATTTT. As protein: CASSQRQGKRVSNQPQHF.

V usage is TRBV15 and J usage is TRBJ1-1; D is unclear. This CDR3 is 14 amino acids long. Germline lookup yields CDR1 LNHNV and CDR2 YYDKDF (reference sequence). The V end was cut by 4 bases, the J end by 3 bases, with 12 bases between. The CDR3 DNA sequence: TGTGCCACCAGCAAAGGACGGGGAGACACTGAAGCTTTCTTT. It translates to CATSKGRGDTEAFF.

The CDR3 protein is CASSLVDRPQGYTF. Written as DNA, the CDR3 is TGTGCCAGCAGTTTAGTGGACAGGCCCCAAGGCTACACCTTC. V usage is TRBV12-3 or TRBV12-4 and J usage is TRBJ1-2, with 7 positions matching TRBD1. Trimming cost V 1 base and J 8 bases; bases outside gene matches: 7. CDR3 length equals 14 residues.

The CDR3 spells CASSWGLTRISGNTIYF. Written as DNA, the CDR3 is TGTGCCAGCAGCTGGGGCTTAACAAGGATCTCTGGAAACACCATATATTTT. The rearrangement uses TRBV7-8 and TRBJ1-3; D is perhaps TRBD1 (5 bases). This CDR3 has 17 residues. The germline gives CDR1 SGHVS, CDR2 FQNEAQ. Deletions cut 4 bases from V and 0 bases from J, with 16 bases between.

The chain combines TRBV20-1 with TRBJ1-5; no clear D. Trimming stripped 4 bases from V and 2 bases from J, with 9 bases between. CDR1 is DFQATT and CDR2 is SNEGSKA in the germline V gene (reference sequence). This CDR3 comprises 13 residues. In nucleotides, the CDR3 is TGCAGTGCTAAAGGGCTCGGCAATCAGCCCCAGCATTTT. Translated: CSAKGLGNQPQHF.

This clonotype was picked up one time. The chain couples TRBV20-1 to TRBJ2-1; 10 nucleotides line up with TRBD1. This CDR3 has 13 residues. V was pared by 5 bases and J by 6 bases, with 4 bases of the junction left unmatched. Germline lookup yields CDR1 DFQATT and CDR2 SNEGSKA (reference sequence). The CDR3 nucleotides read TGCAGTGCTGGGACAGGGGTTGTCAATGAGCAGTTCTTC. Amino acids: CSAGTGVVNEQFF.

CDR3 residues: CSVQVMNTEAFF. The CDR3 coding sequence is TGCAGCGTTCAGGTCATGAACACTGAAGCTTTCTTT. The rearrangement uses TRBV29-1 and TRBJ1-1; D not resolved. This CDR3 comprises 12 residues. Looked up from germline, CDR1 is SQVTM and CDR2 is ANQGSEA. Trimming took 5 bases from V and 0 from J, leaving 7 bases between them.

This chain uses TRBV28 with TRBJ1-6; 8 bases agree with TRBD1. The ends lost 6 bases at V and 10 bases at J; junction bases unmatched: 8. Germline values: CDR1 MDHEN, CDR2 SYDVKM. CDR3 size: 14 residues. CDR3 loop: CASSPTGGKSPLHF. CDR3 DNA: TGTGCCAGCAGCCCTACAGGGGGAAAGTCACCCCTCCACTTT.

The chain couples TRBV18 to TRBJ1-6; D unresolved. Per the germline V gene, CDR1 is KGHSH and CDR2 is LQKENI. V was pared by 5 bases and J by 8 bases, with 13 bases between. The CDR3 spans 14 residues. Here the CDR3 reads CASSGGFGDSPLHF. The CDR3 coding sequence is TGTGCCAGCTCAGGCGGGTTCGGAGATTCACCCCTCCACTTT.

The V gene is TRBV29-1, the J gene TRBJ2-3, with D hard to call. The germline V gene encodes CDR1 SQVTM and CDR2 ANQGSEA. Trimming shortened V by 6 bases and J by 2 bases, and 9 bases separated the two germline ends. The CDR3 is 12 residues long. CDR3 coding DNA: TGCAGCGTGAGATACCTCACAGATACGCAGTATTTT. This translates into CSVRYLTDTQYF.

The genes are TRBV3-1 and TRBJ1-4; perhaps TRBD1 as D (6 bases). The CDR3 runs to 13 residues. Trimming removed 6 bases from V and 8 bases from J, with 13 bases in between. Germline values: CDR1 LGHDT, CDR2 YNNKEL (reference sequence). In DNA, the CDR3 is TGTGCCAGCAGTCCAGGGGCCCGAGAAAAACTGTTTTTT. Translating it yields CASSPGAREKLFF.

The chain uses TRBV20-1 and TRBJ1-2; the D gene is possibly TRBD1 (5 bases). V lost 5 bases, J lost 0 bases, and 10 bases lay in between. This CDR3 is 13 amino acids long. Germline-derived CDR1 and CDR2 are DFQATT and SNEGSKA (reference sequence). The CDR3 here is CSASGATNYGYTF. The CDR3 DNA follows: TGCAGTGCTTCCGGGGCAACTAACTATGGCTACACCTTC.

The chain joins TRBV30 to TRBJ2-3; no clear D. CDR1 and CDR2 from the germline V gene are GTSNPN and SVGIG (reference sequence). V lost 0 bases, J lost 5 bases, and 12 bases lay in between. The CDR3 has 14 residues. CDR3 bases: TGTGCCTGGAGTGTCCTAGGCCCCGGAGATACGCAGTATTTT. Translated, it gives CAWSVLGPGDTQYF.

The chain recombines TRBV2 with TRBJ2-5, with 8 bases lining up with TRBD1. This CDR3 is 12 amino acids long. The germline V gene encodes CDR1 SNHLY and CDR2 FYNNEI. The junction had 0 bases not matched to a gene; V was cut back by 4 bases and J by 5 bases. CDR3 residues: CASSAGGETQYF. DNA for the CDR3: TGTGCCAGCAGTGCAGGGGGCGAGACCCAGTACTTC.

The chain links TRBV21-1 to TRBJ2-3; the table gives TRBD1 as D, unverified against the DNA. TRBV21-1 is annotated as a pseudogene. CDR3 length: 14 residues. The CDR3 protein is CASSNSGGADTQYF. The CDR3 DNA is TGTGCCAGCAGCAATTCCGGGGGAGCCGATACGCAGTATTTT.

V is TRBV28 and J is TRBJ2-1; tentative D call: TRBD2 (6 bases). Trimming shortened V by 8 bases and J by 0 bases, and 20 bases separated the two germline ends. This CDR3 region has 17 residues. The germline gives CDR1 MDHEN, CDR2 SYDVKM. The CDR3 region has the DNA TGTGCCAGCGGGGCAGTTGGGAGGCATCCCTCCTACAATGAGCAGTTCTTC. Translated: CASGAVGRHPSYNEQFF.

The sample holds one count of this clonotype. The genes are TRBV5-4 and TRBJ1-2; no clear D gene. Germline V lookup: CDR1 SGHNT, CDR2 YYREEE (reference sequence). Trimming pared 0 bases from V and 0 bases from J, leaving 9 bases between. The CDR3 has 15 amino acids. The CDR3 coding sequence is TGTGCCAGCAGCTTGGAGGAGGGAGCTAACTATGGCTACACCTTC. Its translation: CASSLEEGANYGYTF.

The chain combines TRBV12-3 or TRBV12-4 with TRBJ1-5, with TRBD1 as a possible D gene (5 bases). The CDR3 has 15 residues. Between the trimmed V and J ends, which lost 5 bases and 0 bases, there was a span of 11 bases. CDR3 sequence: CASSPGDFSNQPQHF. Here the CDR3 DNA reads TGTGCCAGCAGTCCGGGGGACTTTAGCAATCAGCCCCAGCATTTT.

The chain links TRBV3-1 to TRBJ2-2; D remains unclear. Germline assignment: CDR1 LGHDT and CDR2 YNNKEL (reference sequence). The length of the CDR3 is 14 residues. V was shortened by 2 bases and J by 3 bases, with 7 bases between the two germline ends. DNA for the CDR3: TGTGCCAGCAGCCAACTCTGGGACACCGGGGAGCTGTTTTTT. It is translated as CASSQLWDTGELFF.

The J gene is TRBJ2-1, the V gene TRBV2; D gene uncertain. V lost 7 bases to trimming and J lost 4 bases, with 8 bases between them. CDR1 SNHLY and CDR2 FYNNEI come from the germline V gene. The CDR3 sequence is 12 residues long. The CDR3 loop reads CASNNDYNEQFF. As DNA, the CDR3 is TGTGCCAGCAATAACGATTACAATGAGCAGTTCTTC.